This T cell receptor beta chain came from a study of cytomegalovirus exposure and HLA in healthy donors. Study overall: Early released data had tens of millions of unique TCRs, all coming from HLA-typed donors. Points from the study as a whole: Later on, an analysis tied 15,000 to 20,000 TCR beta sequences to HLA alleles at 0.05 false discovery rate. One later analysis reportedly identified an Asian-associated ancestry cluster that showed fewer N-insertions than the approximately 710-donor mean. V- and J-gene trimming of TCR beta was linked (in a later analysis) to a missense DCLRE1C variant.

V was trimmed by 0 bases and J by 3 bases, leaving 14 bases between them. Germline assignment: CDR1 MGHRA and CDR2 YSYEKL. This CDR3 contains 16 residues. The PCR used 60 Vbeta and 13 Jbeta primers. TCRdb's copy holds only in-frame clones and misses some; the assay was immunoSEQ multiplex PCR. Among 100,000 to 150,000 clones listed, over 65% were seen once. A word on this clone: The antigen is unknown.

J is TRBJ1-2 and V is TRBV4-1; the D is unclear. Source material: PBMCs. This clonotype originated in a man in his late teens or twenties in good health and CMV-seropositive. The CDR3 reads CASSQDYTIKYYGYTF. The CDR3 DNA reads TGCGCCAGCAGCCAAGATTACACCATAAAATACTATGGCTACACCTTC.